Following are 5 T cell receptor beta chains from one sample sequenced in a study of blood T cell repertoires in COVID-19. The assay was immunoSEQ multiplex PCR, and TCRdb's table has in-frame clones only and misses some. Of about 170,000 clones listed, about 88% are singletons. Sequencing was carried out using peripheral blood. The receptors here all came from a man aged 50 or older who had recovered from COVID-19.

The chain is built from TRBV11-2 and TRBJ2-5; 8 positions match TRBD1. The CDR3 extends over 13 amino acids. The trim removed 5 bases at V and 5 bases at J, leaving 4 bases unmatched. In germline, CDR1 is SGHAT, CDR2 FQNNGV. This CDR3 is CASSSDRGETQYF. DNA of the CDR3: TGTGCCAGCAGCAGTGACAGGGGCGAGACCCAGTACTTC.

V is TRBV19 and J is TRBJ1-2; D remains unclear. The CDR3 is made up of 17 amino acids. Between the trimmed V and J ends, which lost 6 bases and 2 bases, there was a span of 22 bases. Germline CDR1 LNHDA, CDR2 SQIVND (reference sequence). Here the CDR3 reads CASRDYRAGIENYGYTF. The CDR3 DNA sequence: TGTGCCAGTAGGGACTACAGAGCGGGGATCGAAAACTATGGCTACACCTTC.

This clone was detected only a few times. This rearrangement joins TRBV3-1 (or the pseudogene TRBV3-2) to TRBJ1-1; D is ambiguous. Germline CDR1 and CDR2: LGHDT and YNNKEL (reference sequence). The CDR3 length is 16 residues. V was clipped by 0 bases and J by 1 base, with 12 bases between them. The CDR3 DNA follows: TGTGCCAGCAGCCAAGATTATGGCAGGCGGAACACTGAAGCTTTCTTT. Translating gives CASSQDYGRRNTEAFF.

This chain connects TRBV27 to TRBJ1-5; TRBD1 aligns across 9 bases. Trimming cost V 6 bases and J 9 bases; bases outside gene matches: 9. The CDR3 sequence is 14 residues long. Germline assignment: CDR1 MNHEY and CDR2 SMNVEV (reference sequence). The CDR3 loop reads CASSPGQGFGPQHF. In DNA form, the CDR3 reads TGTGCCAGCAGCCCGGGACAGGGCTTTGGGCCCCAGCATTTT.

The chain joins TRBV11-2 to TRBJ1-1; 8 bases align to TRBD1. Per germline, CDR1 SGHAT and CDR2 FQNNGV. The V segment lost 7 bases and the J segment 3 bases; nucleotides outside the gene matches: 10. The CDR3 has 15 amino acids. Here the CDR3 reads CASTRTGPRDTEAFF. CDR3 DNA sequence: TGTGCCAGCACCCGGACAGGGCCAAGGGACACTGAAGCTTTCTTT.